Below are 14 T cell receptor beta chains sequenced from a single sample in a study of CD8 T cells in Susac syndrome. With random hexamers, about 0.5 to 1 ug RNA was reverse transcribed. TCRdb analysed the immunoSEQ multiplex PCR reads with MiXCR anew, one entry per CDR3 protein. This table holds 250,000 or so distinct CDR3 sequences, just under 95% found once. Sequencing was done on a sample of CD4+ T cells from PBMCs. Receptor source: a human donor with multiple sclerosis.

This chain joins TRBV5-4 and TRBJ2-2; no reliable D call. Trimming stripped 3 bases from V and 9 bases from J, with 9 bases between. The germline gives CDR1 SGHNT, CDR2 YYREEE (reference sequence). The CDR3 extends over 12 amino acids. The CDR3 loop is CASSSRGWELFF. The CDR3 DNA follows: TGTGCCAGCAGCTCGCGAGGTTGGGAGCTGTTTTTT.

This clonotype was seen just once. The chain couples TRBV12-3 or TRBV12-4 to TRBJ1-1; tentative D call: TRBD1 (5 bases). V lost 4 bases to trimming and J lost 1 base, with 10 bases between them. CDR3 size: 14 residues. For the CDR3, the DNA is TGTGCCAGCAGTTGGCAGGGACCGAACACTGAAGCTTTCTTT. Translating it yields CASSWQGPNTEAFF.

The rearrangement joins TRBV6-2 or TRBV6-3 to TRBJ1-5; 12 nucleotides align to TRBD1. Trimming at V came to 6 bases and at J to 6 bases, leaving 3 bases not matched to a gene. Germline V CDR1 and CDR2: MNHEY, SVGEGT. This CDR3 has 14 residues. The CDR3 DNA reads TGTGCCAGCAGCAGGGACAGGGGGCTTCAGCCCCAGCATTTT. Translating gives CASSRDRGLQPQHF.

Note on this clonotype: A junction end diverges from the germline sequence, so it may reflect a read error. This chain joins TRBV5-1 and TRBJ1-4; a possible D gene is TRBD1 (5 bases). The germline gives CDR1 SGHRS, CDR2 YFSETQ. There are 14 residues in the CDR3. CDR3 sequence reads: CASSLGATNEKLFF. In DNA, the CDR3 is TGTGCCAGCAGTTTAGGGGCAACTAATGAAAAACTGTTTTTT.

CDR3 sequence reads: CASSERWAGNTEAFF. CDR3 nucleotides: TGTGCCAGCAGTGAGCGTTGGGCTGGGAACACTGAAGCTTTCTTT. The chain has TRBV6-1 and TRBJ1-1; D unresolved. Germline V lookup: CDR1 MNHNS, CDR2 SASEGT. The CDR3 is made up of 15 amino acids. V lost 3 bases and J lost 1, with 12 bases in between.

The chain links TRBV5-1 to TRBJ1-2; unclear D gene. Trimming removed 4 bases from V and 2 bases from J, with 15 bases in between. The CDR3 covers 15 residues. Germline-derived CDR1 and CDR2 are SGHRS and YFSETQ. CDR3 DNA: TGCGCCAGCAGCCTGGATACTACAACAAACTATGGCTACACCTTC. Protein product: CASSLDTTTNYGYTF.

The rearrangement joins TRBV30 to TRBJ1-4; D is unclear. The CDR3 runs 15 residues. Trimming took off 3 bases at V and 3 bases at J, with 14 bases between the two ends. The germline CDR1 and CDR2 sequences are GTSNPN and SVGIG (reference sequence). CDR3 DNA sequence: TGTGCCTGGAGCTCGGGGAAGAGGGCTAATGAAAAACTGTTTTTT. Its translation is CAWSSGKRANEKLFF.

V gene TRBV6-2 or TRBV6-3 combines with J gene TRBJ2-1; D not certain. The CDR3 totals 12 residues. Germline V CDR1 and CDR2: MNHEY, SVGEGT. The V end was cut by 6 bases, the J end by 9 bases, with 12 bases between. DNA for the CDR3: TGTGCCAGCAGCTCTCTTGTCATTGAGCAGTTCTTC. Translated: CASSSLVIEQFF.

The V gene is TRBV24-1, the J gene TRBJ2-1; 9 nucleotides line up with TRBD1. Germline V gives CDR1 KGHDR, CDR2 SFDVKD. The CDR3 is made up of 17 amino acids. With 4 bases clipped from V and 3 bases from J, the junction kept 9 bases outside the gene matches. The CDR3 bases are TGTGCCACCAGTGAATACAGGGGGCGAGGCCTCTACAATGAGCAGTTCTTC. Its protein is CATSEYRGRGLYNEQFF.

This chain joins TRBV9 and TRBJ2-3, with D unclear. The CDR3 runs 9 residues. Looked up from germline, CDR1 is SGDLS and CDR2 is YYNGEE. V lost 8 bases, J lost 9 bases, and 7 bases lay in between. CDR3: CASGATQYF. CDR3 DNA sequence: TGTGCCAGTGGTGCAACGCAGTATTTT.

The CDR3, as DNA: TGTGCCAGCAGCCAAGTTAGGGGCACTAATGAAAAACTGTTTTTT. Amino acids: CASSQVRGTNEKLFF. This chain links TRBV3-1 with TRBJ1-4; D might be TRBD1 (5 bases). V was trimmed by 1 base and J by 2 bases, leaving 8 bases between them. Germline assignment: CDR1 LGHDT and CDR2 YNNKEL (reference sequence). The CDR3 loop spans 15 amino acids.

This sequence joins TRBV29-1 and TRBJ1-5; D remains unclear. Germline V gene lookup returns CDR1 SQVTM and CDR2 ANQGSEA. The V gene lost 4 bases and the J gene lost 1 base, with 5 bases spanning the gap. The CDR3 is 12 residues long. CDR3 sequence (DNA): TGCAGCGTTGGATGGAGCAATCAGCCCCAGCATTTT. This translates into CSVGWSNQPQHF. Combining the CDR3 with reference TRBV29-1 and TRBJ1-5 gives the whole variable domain SAVISQKPSRDICQRGTSLTIQCQVDSQVTMMFWYRQQPGQSLTLIATANQGSEATYESGFVIDKFPISRPNLTFSTLTVSNMSPEDSSIYLCSVGWSNQPQHFGDGTRLSIL.

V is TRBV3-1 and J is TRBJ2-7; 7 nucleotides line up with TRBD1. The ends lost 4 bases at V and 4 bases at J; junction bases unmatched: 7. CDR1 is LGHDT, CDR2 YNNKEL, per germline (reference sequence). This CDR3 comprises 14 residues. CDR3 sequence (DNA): TGTGCCAGCAGCCCAGGGACAGCGGATTACGAGCAGTACTTC. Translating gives CASSPGTADYEQYF.

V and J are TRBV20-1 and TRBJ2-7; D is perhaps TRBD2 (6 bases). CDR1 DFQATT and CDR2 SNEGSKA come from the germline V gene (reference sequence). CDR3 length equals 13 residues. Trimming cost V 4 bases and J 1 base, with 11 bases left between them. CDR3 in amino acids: CSATGLTSYEQYF. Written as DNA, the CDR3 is TGCAGTGCTACCGGACTAACTTCCTACGAGCAGTACTTC.